Each of the 32 T cell receptor beta chains below was sequenced from the same sample in a study of T-cell memory formation after mild COVID-19. A single record per CDR3 protein comes from TCRdb applying MiXCR to the 5' RACE reads. The table records hundreds of thousands of distinct CDR3 sequences, about 25% of them present only once. The sample consisted of PBMCs or a T cell subset sorted from them (not recorded which). Receptors were obtained from an adult woman who had mild COVID-19 (a few samples of this study predate the infection). Cell type and time point are not known.

This clonotype was seen more than once but under ten times. The V call is TRBV5-1, the J call TRBJ2-7; 10 bases fit TRBD2. Germline CDR1 and CDR2: SGHRS and YFSETQ. After removal of 6 bases from V and 12 bases from J, the junction contained 21 bases not matched to a gene. The CDR3 consists of 16 residues. The CDR3 region has the DNA TGCGCCAGCACCACCTCTCCCAGCGGGGGGGTAGGAGGTCGGTACTTC. It specifies CASTTSPSGGVGGRYF.

The chain links TRBV24-1 to TRBJ1-1; no definite D call. The CDR3 is 15 residues long. Per germline, CDR1 KGHDR and CDR2 SFDVKD. The V end was cut by 6 bases, the J end by 0 bases, with 13 bases between. The CDR3 region is CATSSMALMNTEAFF. DNA of the CDR3: TGTGCCACCAGTTCAATGGCCCTGATGAACACTGAAGCTTTCTTT.

This chain uses TRBV12-3 or TRBV12-4 with TRBJ2-1; a possible D gene is TRBD2 (6 bases). V shed 5 bases and J shed 1 base, with 12 bases lying between them. The CDR3 covers 15 residues. The chain's CDR3 is CASSLREPSYNEQFF. The CDR3 DNA sequence: TGTGCCAGCAGTCTCCGGGAGCCTTCCTACAATGAGCAGTTCTTC.

This clonotype was observed a handful of times. The V gene is TRBV11-1, the J gene TRBJ2-7; TRBD1 aligns across 8 bases. In germline, CDR1 is SGHAT, CDR2 FQDESV (reference sequence). After removal of 10 bases from V and 1 base from J, the junction contained 6 bases not matched to a gene. The CDR3 covers 13 residues. CDR3 in amino acids: CATQGQESYEQYF. The CDR3 nucleotides read TGTGCCACTCAGGGACAGGAGTCCTACGAGCAGTACTTC.

In this sample, this clonotype turned up once. This chain links TRBV24-1 with TRBJ1-5; TRBD1 matches 9 bases. With 7 bases clipped from V and 7 bases from J, the junction kept 4 bases outside the gene matches. The CDR3 is made up of 13 amino acids. CDR1 and CDR2 (germline): KGHDR, SFDVKD. The DNA of the CDR3 is TGTGCCACCAGCCCCGGACAGGGGCAGCCCCAGCATTTT. This gives the protein CATSPGQGQPQHF.

This clonotype has just a few counts. V usage is TRBV12-3 or TRBV12-4 and J usage is TRBJ1-1; D possibly corresponds to TRBD1 (5 bases). The CDR3 consists of 13 residues. V lost 4 bases and J lost 7, with 13 bases in between. The CDR3 nucleotides read TGTGCCAGCAGTTCGCAGGGTTATGGTGAAGCTTTCTTT. The encoded protein is CASSSQGYGEAFF.

This clonotype was seen a few times. The chain carries TRBV9 and TRBJ2-2; TRBD2 aligns across 13 bases. Germline values: CDR1 SGDLS, CDR2 YYNGEE. V was clipped by 2 bases and J by 4 bases; unmatched bases: 2. The CDR3 is made up of 16 amino acids. The CDR3 loop reads CASSVRLAGGTGELFF. The CDR3 DNA reads TGTGCCAGCAGCGTCCGACTAGCGGGAGGCACCGGGGAGCTGTTTTTT.

V is TRBV3-1 and J is TRBJ2-6; unclear D gene. Trimming stripped 1 base from V and 0 bases from J, with 7 bases between. The germline CDR1 and CDR2 sequences are LGHDT and YNNKEL (reference sequence). The CDR3 has 16 amino acids. The CDR3 reads CASSQGASSGANVLTF. For the CDR3, the DNA is TGTGCCAGCAGCCAAGGGGCGTCCTCTGGGGCCAACGTCCTGACTTTC. The entire variable domain, with the rest obtained from reference TRBV3-1 and TRBJ2-6, is as follows: DTAVSQTPKYLVTQMGNDKSIKCEQNLGHDTMYWYKQDSKKFLKIMFSYNNKELIINETVPNRFSPKSPDKAHLNLHINSLELGDSAVYFCASSQGASSGANVLTFGAGSRLTVL.

The rearrangement uses TRBV6-2 or TRBV6-3 and TRBJ2-1, with D tentatively TRBD2 (6 bases). CDR3 length equals 16 residues. Germline CDR1 and CDR2: MNHEY and SVGEGT. With 2 bases removed from V and 3 bases from J, the gap between germline ends came to 14 bases. CDR3 in amino acids: CASSYERGKSYNEQFF. For the CDR3, the DNA is TGTGCCAGCAGTTACGAACGCGGGAAAAGCTACAATGAGCAGTTCTTC.

This clonotype was recorded a few times. V usage is TRBV7-2 and J usage is TRBJ2-2; no reliable D call. Trimming stripped 5 bases from V and 5 bases from J, with 12 bases between. Germline V gene lookup returns CDR1 SGHTA and CDR2 FQGNSA. CDR3 length: 14 amino acids. Here the CDR3 reads CASSGGPSTGELFF. Written as DNA, the CDR3 is TGTGCCAGCAGCGGTGGGCCCTCAACCGGGGAGCTGTTTTTT.

The rearrangement uses TRBV20-1 and TRBJ2-1; TRBD2 matches at 7 bases. The CDR3 is 15 residues long. V dropped 4 bases and J dropped 8; count of bases not matched to a gene: 14. Per the germline V gene, CDR1 is DFQATT and CDR2 is SNEGSKA (reference sequence). In DNA form, the CDR3 reads TGCAGTGCTACCAGTTTAAGACTAGCTGGTTATGAGCAGTTCTTC. This translates into CSATSLRLAGYEQFF.

This clonotype was recorded a few times. The rearrangement links TRBV7-3 to TRBJ2-1; the match to TRBD2 covers 8 bases. Germline V gene data show CDR1 as SGHTA and CDR2 as FQGTGA. V lost 8 bases and J lost 4; bases outside the gene matches: 4. The CDR3 sequence is 13 residues long. The CDR3 region has the DNA TGTGCCAGCGGGCCTAGCGGGTACAATGAGCAGTTCTTC. Its protein is CASGPSGYNEQFF.

This clonotype was counted a few times. The CDR3 reads CASSLRGRRDTEAFF. CDR3 DNA: TGTGCCAGCAGCCTCAGGGGGCGGAGGGACACTGAAGCTTTCTTT. The rearrangement joins TRBV27 to TRBJ1-1; TRBD1 agrees at 8 bases. Per the germline V gene, CDR1 is MNHEY and CDR2 is SMNVEV (reference sequence). J was trimmed by 3 bases and V by 6 bases; bases with no gene match: 9. The length of the CDR3 is 15 residues.

Here the CDR3 DNA reads TGCGCCAGCAGCCATCTTCTAAGCCCAGGAGGTATCACCGGGGAGCTGTTTTTT. Amino acid sequence: CASSHLLSPGGITGELFF. This chain joins TRBV4-3 and TRBJ2-2; maybe TRBD2 (5 bases). V was pared by 3 bases and J by 4 bases, with 21 bases between. CDR3 size: 18 residues. Germline assignment: CDR1 LGHNA and CDR2 YSLEER.

The V gene is TRBV5-1, the J gene TRBJ2-3; 7 bases line up with TRBD1. V dropped 5 bases and J dropped 6; count of bases not matched to a gene: 9. Germline values: CDR1 SGHRS, CDR2 YFSETQ. This CDR3 contains 14 residues. CDR3 DNA: TGCGCCAGCAGAGGACAGGTTGAATTGGATACGCAGTATTTT. This encodes CASRGQVELDTQYF. Supplemented by reference TRBV5-1 and TRBJ2-3, the full variable domain reads KAGVTQTPRYLIKTRGQQVTLSCSPISGHRSVSWYQQTPGQGLQFLFEYFSETQRNKGNFPGRFSGRQFSNSRSEMNVSTLELGDSALYLCASRGQVELDTQYFGPGTRLTVL.

This chain joins TRBV7-2 and TRBJ2-5; 9 nucleotides agree with TRBD2. CDR1 is SGHTA and CDR2 is FQGNSA in the germline V gene. V gave up 7 bases and J gave up 4 bases; unmatched junction bases: 7. The CDR3 runs to 14 residues. The CDR3 nucleotides read TGTGCCAGCACGCTAGCGGGGTACGGAGAGACCCAGTACTTC. It encodes CASTLAGYGETQYF.

The rearrangement joins TRBV6-4 to TRBJ2-1, with 9 bases that match TRBD2. Germline V gene sequence: CDR1 MRHNA, CDR2 SNTAGT. The J segment lost 8 bases and the V segment lost 4 bases, leaving 6 bases of the junction unmatched. This CDR3 region has 14 residues. The CDR3 spells CASSAAGGPHEQFF. The CDR3 DNA sequence: TGTGCCAGCAGTGCGGCGGGGGGGCCCCATGAGCAGTTCTTC.

This clonotype was detected many times. The V gene is TRBV3-1, the J gene TRBJ2-7; D not resolved. Trimming took off 4 bases at V and 3 bases at J, with 7 bases between the two ends. The CDR3 has 12 residues. Germline assignment: CDR1 LGHDT and CDR2 YNNKEL (reference sequence). Here the CDR3 reads CASSPVGYEQYF. The CDR3 DNA is TGTGCCAGCAGCCCGGTCGGCTACGAGCAGTACTTC.

CDR3 in DNA: TGTGCCAGCAGCTTAGTTATGCTAGTCTCGAATGAGCAGTTCTTC. This gives the protein CASSLVMLVSNEQFF. The chain combines TRBV7-8 with TRBJ2-1; unclear D gene. With 1 base removed from V and 7 bases from J, the gap between germline ends came to 14 bases. CDR3 size: 15 residues. Germline assignment: CDR1 SGHVS and CDR2 FQNEAQ.

The table lists this clonotype with a count of one. The CDR3 DNA reads as TGTGCCTGGAGTGCCGGGACTTCAAACATTCAGTACTTC. Its translation: CAWSAGTSNIQYF. V and J are TRBV30 and TRBJ2-4; the D gene is possibly TRBD2 (6 bases). Germline loops: CDR1 GTSNPN, CDR2 SVGIG (reference sequence). Trimming stripped 1 base from V and 6 bases from J, with 10 bases between. This CDR3 is built from 13 residues.

CDR3 protein: CASSYSLGLRYYNEQFF. As DNA, the CDR3 is TGTGCCAGCAGTTACTCGCTAGGACTGAGATATTACAATGAGCAGTTCTTC. J is TRBJ2-1 and V is TRBV6-6, with D maybe TRBD2 (5 bases). Per germline, CDR1 MNHNY and CDR2 SVGAGI (reference sequence). The CDR3 is 17 amino acids. V was cut by 0 bases and J by 4 bases, with 16 bases left in between.

The sample holds many counts of this clonotype. The rearrangement links TRBV12-2 to TRBJ2-7; the DNA was not compared with TRBD2, the D call given in the table. TRBV12-2 is marked as a pseudogene. The CDR3 is 18 residues long. CDR3 bases: TGTGCAAGTCGCTTAGCGCGGTTCGAGCGGGAAAGCTCCTACGAGCAGTACTTC. Its translation is CASRLARFERESSYEQYF.

The V gene is TRBV4-2, the J gene TRBJ2-2, with a weak D call TRBD1 (6 bases). Trimming took 1 base from V and 3 from J, leaving 9 bases between them. Germline V CDR1 and CDR2: LGHNA, YNFKEQ. The CDR3 loop spans 15 amino acids. The CDR3 loop reads CASSQADSYTGELFF. CDR3 nucleotide sequence: TGTGCCAGCAGCCAAGCGGACAGTTACACCGGGGAGCTGTTTTTT.

This clonotype was recorded a few times. In nucleotides, the CDR3 is TGTGCCAGCAGCCCTGGACGCCCGAACACTGAAGCTTTCTTT. Protein product: CASSPGRPNTEAFF. This sequence joins TRBV7-6 and TRBJ1-1; D is unclear. The germline CDR1 and CDR2 sequences are SGHVS and FNYEAQ. The CDR3 contains 14 residues. Trimming took off 5 bases at V and 1 base at J, with 11 bases between the two ends. Looking up the rest from reference TRBV7-6 and TRBJ1-1 gives the full variable domain: GAGVSQSPRYKVTKRGQDVALRCDPISGHVSLYWYRQALGQGPEFLTYFNYEAQQDKSGLPNDRFSAERPEGSISTLTIQRTEQRDSAMYRCASSPGRPNTEAFFGQGTRLTVV.

This clonotype was seen a few times. The V gene is TRBV5-5, the J gene TRBJ1-1; D is uncertain. The CDR3 runs to 15 residues. Trimming pared 3 bases from V and 2 bases from J, leaving 14 bases between. Germline CDR1 SGHKS, CDR2 YYEKEE (reference sequence). The DNA for the CDR3 is TGTGCCAGCAGCTCATTATGGGCAGCAAACACTGAAGCTTTCTTT. It is translated as CASSSLWAANTEAFF.

This clonotype was counted a few times. The J gene is TRBJ2-7, the V gene TRBV4-3, with 10 bases fitting TRBD2. This CDR3 comprises 19 residues. With 0 bases clipped from V and 3 bases from J, the junction kept 14 bases outside the gene matches. Per germline, CDR1 LGHNA and CDR2 YSLEER. The CDR3 reads CASSQDRLTGTSVGYEQYF. As DNA, the CDR3 is TGCGCCAGCAGCCAAGATCGGCTAACCGGGACTAGCGTCGGCTACGAGCAGTACTTC.

This rearrangement joins TRBV7-9 to TRBJ2-5, with 8 bases fitting TRBD1. The V gene's germline CDR1 is SEHNR and CDR2 FQNEAQ (reference sequence). V was clipped by 5 bases and J by 2 bases; unmatched bases: 7. This CDR3 is built from 15 residues. The CDR3 loop is CASSMTGVRQETQYF. The DNA for the CDR3 is TGTGCCAGCAGCATGACAGGGGTACGACAAGAGACCCAGTACTTC.

The CDR3 DNA follows: TGTGCCAACTCACGGGACTTATACAATGAGCAGTTCTTC. Its translation is CANSRDLYNEQFF. The rearrangement joins TRBV10-3 to TRBJ2-1; weak D call: TRBD2 (6 bases). This CDR3 region has 13 residues. V lost 10 bases, J lost 4 bases, and 14 bases lay in between. Looked up from germline, CDR1 is ENHRY and CDR2 is SYGVKD.

This clonotype was counted a few times. This rearrangement joins TRBV5-1 to TRBJ2-7; 8 bases align to TRBD1. J lost 5 bases, V lost 2 bases, and 6 bases had no gene match. Germline CDR1 reads SGHRS; CDR2 reads YFSETQ. This CDR3 region has 14 residues. CDR3 coding DNA: TGCGCCAGCAGCTTAGCAGGGGGCTGGGACGAGCAGTACTTC. Encoded protein: CASSLAGGWDEQYF. Supplemented by reference TRBV5-1 and TRBJ2-7, the full variable domain reads KAGVTQTPRYLIKTRGQQVTLSCSPISGHRSVSWYQQTPGQGLQFLFEYFSETQRNKGNFPGRFSGRQFSNSRSEMNVSTLELGDSALYLCASSLAGGWDEQYFGPGTRLTVT.

The sample holds a few counts of this clonotype. This sequence joins TRBV9 and TRBJ2-1, with D possibly matching TRBD1 (6 bases). There are 16 residues in the CDR3. Germline values: CDR1 SGDLS, CDR2 YYNGEE. Trimming removed 3 bases from V and 0 bases from J, with 13 bases in between. The CDR3 DNA follows: TGTGCCAGCAGCGCCCACCAGGGGTTCTCCTACAATGAGCAGTTCTTC. Its translation is CASSAHQGFSYNEQFF. Full variable domain (missing parts from reference TRBV9 and TRBJ2-1): DSGVTQTPKHLITATGQRVTLRCSPRSGDLSVYWYQQSLDQGLQFLIQYYNGEERAKGNILERFSAQQFPDLHSELNLSSLELGDSALYFCASSAHQGFSYNEQFFGPGTRLTVL.

This rearrangement joins TRBV20-1 to TRBJ2-7; perhaps D is TRBD1 or TRBD2 (5 bases each). The germline gives CDR1 DFQATT, CDR2 SNEGSKA (reference sequence). The CDR3 consists of 12 residues. The V gene lost 5 bases and the J gene lost 4 bases, with 12 bases spanning the gap. The chain's CDR3 is CSALYGGYEQYF. The DNA of the CDR3 is TGCAGTGCTCTATATGGGGGATACGAGCAGTACTTC.

The rearrangement joins TRBV2 to TRBJ2-3; 10 nucleotides line up with TRBD2. The germline V gene has CDR1 SNHLY and CDR2 FYNNEI. The CDR3 totals 16 residues. V dropped 3 bases and J dropped 5; count of bases not matched to a gene: 8. The chain's CDR3 is CASSESLAGGKDTQYF. In DNA form, the CDR3 reads TGTGCCAGCAGTGAGTCCTTAGCGGGGGGCAAAGATACGCAGTATTTT.